This T cell receptor (beta chain) is from a study of T cell responses to AZD1222 COVID-19 vaccine. This clone was seen once. Its antigen is currently unknown. Findings and limits, study-wide: Compared with day 0, the breadth and depth of the Spike-specific TCR repertoire rose significantly after two doses of AZD1222. Per reports, nearly half of all spike-specific TCRs target regions that are unmutated in variants. There were mostly white British donors and more females than males, and clonal diversity was possibly underestimated. Baseline serostatus was positive in only a handful of AZD1222 recipients.

Sequencing was performed with immunoSEQ multiplex PCR; in TCRdb, only in-frame clones are kept and a portion is missing. The table has tens of thousands of clones, more than 70% seen once. The CDR3 extends over 15 amino acids. The germline V gene has CDR1 SGHAT and CDR2 FQNNGV. The ends were cut back, 5 bases at V and 0 bases at J, with 11 bases in the middle. The sequences come from peripheral blood, collected on day 0 of AZD1222 vaccination. The receptor's source is an adult in good health. The chain is built from TRBV11-2 and TRBJ2-1, with D perhaps TRBD2 (5 bases). CDR3 in DNA: TGTGCCAGCAGCCTCGGACTGGTCTCCTACAATGAGCAGTTCTTC. Translating gives CASSLGLVSYNEQFF. Complete variable domain (other parts from reference TRBV11-2 and TRBJ2-1): EAGVAQSPRYKIIEKRQSVAFWCNPISGHATLYWYQQILGQGPKLLIQFQNNGVVDDSQLPKDRFSAERLKGVDSTLKIQPAKLEDSAVYLCASSLGLVSYNEQFFGPGTRLTVL.